This T cell receptor (beta chain) was captured in a study of cytomegalovirus exposure and HLA in healthy donors. At the level of the study: The 95 to 150 validation repertoires used the same platform as the 650 to 800 first-cohort repertoires, a later analysis reported.

Study conclusions and caveats: In vitro data verified a few CMV-associated chains as specific for CMV antigens. First-cohort TCR clusters tended to co-occur in the 120 or so validation repertoires, a later analysis found. Reported results showed that the classifier diagnosed cytomegalovirus status with high specificity and sensitivity.

Some clones are missing from TCRdb's copy, which holds only in-frame ones; the method was immunoSEQ multiplex PCR. The table includes some 69,000 clones, approximately 93% detected once. With respect to this clone: Its target is unknown.

Germline V gene lookup returns CDR1 SNHLY and CDR2 FYNNEI. Trimming removed 6 bases from V and 5 bases from J, with 14 bases in between. There are 13 residues in the CDR3. The source is a young man in good health and CMV-seropositive. The sample was PBMCs. The chain couples TRBV2 to TRBJ2-7; maybe TRBD2 (5 bases). CDR3 in amino acids: CASSEGVSDEQYF. The CDR3 region has the DNA TGTGCCAGCAGCGAGGGAGTAAGTGACGAGCAGTACTTC. Supplemented by reference TRBV2 and TRBJ2-7, the full variable domain reads EPEVTQTPSHQVTQMGQEVILRCVPISNHLYFYWYRQILGQKVEFLVSFYNNEISEKSEIFDDQFSVERPDGSNFTLKIRSTKLEDSAMYFCASSEGVSDEQYFGPGTRLTVT.